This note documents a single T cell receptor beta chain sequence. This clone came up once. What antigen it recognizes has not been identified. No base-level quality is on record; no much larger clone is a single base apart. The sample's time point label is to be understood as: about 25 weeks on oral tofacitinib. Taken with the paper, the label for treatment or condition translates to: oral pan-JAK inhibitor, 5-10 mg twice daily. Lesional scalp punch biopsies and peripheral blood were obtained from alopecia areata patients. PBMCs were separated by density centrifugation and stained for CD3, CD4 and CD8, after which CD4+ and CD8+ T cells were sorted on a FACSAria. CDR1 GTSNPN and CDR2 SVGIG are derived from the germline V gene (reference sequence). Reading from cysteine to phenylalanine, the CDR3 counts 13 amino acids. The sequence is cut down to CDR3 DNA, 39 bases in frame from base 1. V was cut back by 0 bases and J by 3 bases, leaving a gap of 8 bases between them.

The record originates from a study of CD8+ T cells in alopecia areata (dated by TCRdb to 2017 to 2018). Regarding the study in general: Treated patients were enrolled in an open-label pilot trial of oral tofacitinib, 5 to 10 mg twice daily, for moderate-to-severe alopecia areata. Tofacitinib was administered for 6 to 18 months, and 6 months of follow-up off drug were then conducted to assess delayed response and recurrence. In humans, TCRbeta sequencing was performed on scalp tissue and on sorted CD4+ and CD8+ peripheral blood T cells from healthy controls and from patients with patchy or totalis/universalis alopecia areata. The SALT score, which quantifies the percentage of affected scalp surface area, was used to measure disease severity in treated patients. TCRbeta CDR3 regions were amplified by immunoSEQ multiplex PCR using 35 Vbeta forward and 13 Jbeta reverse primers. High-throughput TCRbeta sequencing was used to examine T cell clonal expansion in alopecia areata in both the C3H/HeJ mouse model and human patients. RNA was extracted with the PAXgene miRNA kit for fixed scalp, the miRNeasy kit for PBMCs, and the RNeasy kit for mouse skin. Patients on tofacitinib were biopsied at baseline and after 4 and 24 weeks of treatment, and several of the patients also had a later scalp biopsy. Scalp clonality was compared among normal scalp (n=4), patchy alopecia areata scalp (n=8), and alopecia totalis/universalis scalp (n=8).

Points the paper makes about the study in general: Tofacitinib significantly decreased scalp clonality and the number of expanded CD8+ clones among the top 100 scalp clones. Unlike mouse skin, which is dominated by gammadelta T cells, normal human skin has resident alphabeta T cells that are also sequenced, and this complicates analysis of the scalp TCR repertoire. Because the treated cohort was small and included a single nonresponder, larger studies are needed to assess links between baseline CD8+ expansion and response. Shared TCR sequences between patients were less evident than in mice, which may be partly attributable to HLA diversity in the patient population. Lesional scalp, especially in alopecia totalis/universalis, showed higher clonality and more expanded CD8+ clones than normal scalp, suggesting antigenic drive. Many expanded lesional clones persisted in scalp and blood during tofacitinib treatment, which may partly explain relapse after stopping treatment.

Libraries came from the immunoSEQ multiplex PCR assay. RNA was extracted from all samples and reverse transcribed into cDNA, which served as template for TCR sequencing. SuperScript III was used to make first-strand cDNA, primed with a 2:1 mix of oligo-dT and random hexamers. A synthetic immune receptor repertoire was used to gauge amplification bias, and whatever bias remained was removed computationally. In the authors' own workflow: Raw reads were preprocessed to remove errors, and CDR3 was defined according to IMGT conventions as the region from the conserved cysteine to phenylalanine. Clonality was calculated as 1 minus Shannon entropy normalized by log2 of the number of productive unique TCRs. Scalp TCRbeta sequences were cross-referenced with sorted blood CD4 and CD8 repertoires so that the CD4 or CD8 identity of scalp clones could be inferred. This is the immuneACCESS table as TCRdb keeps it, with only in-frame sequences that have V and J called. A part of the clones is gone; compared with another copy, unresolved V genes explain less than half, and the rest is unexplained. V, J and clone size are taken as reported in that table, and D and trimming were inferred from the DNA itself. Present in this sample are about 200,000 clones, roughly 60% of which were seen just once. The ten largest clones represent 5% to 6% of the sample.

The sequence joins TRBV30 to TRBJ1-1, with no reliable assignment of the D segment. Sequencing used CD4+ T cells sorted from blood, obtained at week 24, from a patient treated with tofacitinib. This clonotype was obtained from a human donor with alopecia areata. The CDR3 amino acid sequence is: CAWSVGIDTEAFF. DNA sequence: TGTGCCTGGAGTGTAGGTATCGACACTGAAGCTTTCTTT.